The rows below give T cell receptor beta chains drawn from one sample of a study of Graves' ophthalmopathy and Graves' hyperthyroidism. TCRdb passed the multiplex PCR reads through MiXCR, listing each CDR3 protein once. The table lists about 1.1 million distinct CDR3 sequences, less than 45% of them singletons. The sequenced sample consisted of peripheral blood or thyroid tissue (not recorded which). The receptors derive from an adult man with Graves' hyperthyroidism. The CDR3 runs from the conserved cysteine through the conserved F or W. Each record gives: CDR3 protein, V gene, D gene, clone size, J gene. D genes are given only for firm matches. Not all rows give a size; the values are once, few, many and, for expanded clones, a class.

CASSLGGQGSNQPQHF,TRBV6-5,TRBD1,many,TRBJ1-5
CASRTYRDSNQPQHF,TRBV6-2/TRBV6-3,-,few,TRBJ1-5
CSATRTGAYEQYF,TRBV20-1,TRBD1,-,TRBJ2-7
CASRDKFNYGYTF,TRBV27,-,-,TRBJ1-2
CASWLPYGYTF,TRBV7-9,-,many,TRBJ1-2
CASTEVRNTEAFF,TRBV10-2,-,-,TRBJ1-1
CASSLRETGRSTIYF,TRBV7-8,TRBD1,few,TRBJ1-3
CASSVGSETGELFF,TRBV9,-,many,TRBJ2-2
CAISDPGQGVSTNEKLFF,TRBV10-3,TRBD1,many,TRBJ1-4
CSARQEFSGNTIYF,TRBV20-1,-,many,TRBJ1-3
CAISEGQTRVGTEAFF,TRBV10-3,-,-,TRBJ1-1
CASSTLFGDSYEQYF,TRBV7-2,TRBD1,-,TRBJ2-7
CASSSMQETQYF,TRBV5-1,-,few,TRBJ2-5
CASRDEYLSDGYTF,TRBV2,-,many,TRBJ1-2
CSARSDRGLLAFF,TRBV20-1,TRBD1,many,TRBJ1-1